The present entry profiles one T cell receptor (beta chain) with its context. The sample originates from a study of control samples from healthy donors and cancer patients. After removal of 6 bases from V and 6 bases from J, the junction contained 14 bases not matched to a gene. The CDR3 spans 17 residues. Germline CDR1 is KGHSH and CDR2 is LQKENI. Sequenced by immunoSEQ multiplex PCR; TCRdb stores in-frame clones only, minus some. The table includes about 250,000 clones, more than 65% detected once. The TCR sequence derives from a woman aged 60-70 years with lung cancer. Sequencing was done on a sample of PBMCs. The V call is TRBV18, the J call TRBJ2-1; 10 nucleotides match TRBD2. In nucleotides, the CDR3 is TGTGCCAGCTCTACCGTTTCAAGCGGGGGGGCTCGCAATGAGCAGTTCTTC. It specifies CASSTVSSGGARNEQFF.